Presented here are 11 T cell receptor beta chains from one specimen sequenced in a study of lymphopenia after photon versus proton radiotherapy. Using immunoSEQ multiplex PCR, the repertoire was profiled, and TCRdb retains in-frame clones only, with some absent. The sample comprises some 40,000 clones, 80% to 95% of which are singletons, and 15% rests with the top ten. The source was peripheral blood, collected from a patient treated with photon-based radiotherapy. The receptors were gathered from a man aged 60-69 years with cholangiocarcinoma.

The chain carries TRBV10-3 and TRBJ2-7; D is unclear. The CDR3 runs 13 residues. Per the germline V gene, CDR1 is ENHRY and CDR2 is SYGVKD. Trimming pared 6 bases from V and 3 bases from J, leaving 12 bases between. This CDR3 reads CAISTAILYEQYF. The CDR3 DNA sequence: TGTGCCATCAGCACGGCCATCCTCTACGAGCAGTACTTC.

V and J are TRBV2 and TRBJ2-3, with TRBD1 matching 9 bases. There are 15 residues in the CDR3. Germline loops: CDR1 SNHLY, CDR2 FYNNEI. V lost 0 bases, J lost 4 bases, and 2 bases stayed unmatched. Here the CDR3 reads CASSEARTGADTQYF. CDR3 nucleotides: TGTGCCAGCAGTGAAGCACGGACAGGGGCAGATACGCAGTATTTT. Looking up the rest from reference TRBV2 and TRBJ2-3 gives the full variable domain: EPEVTQTPSHQVTQMGQEVILRCVPISNHLYFYWYRQILGQKVEFLVSFYNNEISEKSEIFDDQFSVERPDGSNFTLKIRSTKLEDSAMYFCASSEARTGADTQYFGPGTRLTVL.

The chain uses TRBV5-1 and TRBJ2-2; 7 nucleotides line up with TRBD1. V lost 4 bases and J lost 7; bases outside the gene matches: 10. The CDR3 is made up of 15 amino acids. The germline CDR1 and CDR2 sequences are SGHRS and YFSETQ. CDR3 sequence reads: CASSPIQGSIGELFF. As DNA, the CDR3 is TGCGCCAGCAGCCCCATACAGGGGTCGATCGGGGAGCTGTTTTTT.

The CDR3, as DNA: TGTGCCAGCATAGACAGGGTTTATGGCTACACCTTC. Translated, it gives CASIDRVYGYTF. The chain is built from TRBV6-5 and TRBJ1-2; the match to TRBD1 covers 7 bases. Germline CDR1 is MNHEY and CDR2 is SVGAGI. CDR3 length: 12 amino acids. J gave up 5 bases and V 7 bases, and 4 bases lay outside the gene matches.

The rearrangement links TRBV27 to TRBJ2-5, with TRBD1 as a possible D gene (5 bases). Looked up from germline, CDR1 is MNHEY and CDR2 is SMNVEV (reference sequence). V dropped 2 bases and J dropped 2 bases, with 12 bases sitting between them. There are 15 residues in the CDR3. The CDR3: CASSLSRVTQETQYF. As DNA, the CDR3 is TGTGCCAGCAGTTTAAGCAGGGTGACACAAGAGACCCAGTACTTC.

The V gene is TRBV4-2, the J gene TRBJ2-2; 9 bases match TRBD1. Germline V lookup: CDR1 LGHNA, CDR2 YNFKEQ. The CDR3 length is 15 residues. The V segment lost 4 bases and the J segment 5 bases; nucleotides outside the gene matches: 5. The CDR3 DNA reads TGTGCCAGCAGCCTTTACAGGGGGCAGACCGGGGAGCTGTTTTTT. Translating gives CASSLYRGQTGELFF.

The rearrangement links TRBV9 to TRBJ2-3; D possibly corresponds to TRBD2 (6 bases). V lost 0 bases, J lost 6 bases, and 11 bases lay in between. Germline V gene lookup returns CDR1 SGDLS and CDR2 YYNGEE. CDR3 length: 14 residues. The CDR3 region is CASSVGGAIDTQYF. Here the CDR3 DNA reads TGTGCCAGCAGCGTAGGCGGGGCTATTGATACGCAGTATTTT.

The V gene is TRBV7-9, the J gene TRBJ2-7; the match to TRBD1 covers 9 bases. The CDR3 contains 15 residues. Per the germline V gene, CDR1 is SEHNR and CDR2 is FQNEAQ (reference sequence). The trim removed 7 bases at V and 4 bases at J, leaving 11 bases unmatched. The CDR3 sequence: CASNSPGTGSYEQYF. The CDR3 DNA follows: TGTGCCAGCAACTCTCCCGGGACAGGGTCTTACGAGCAGTACTTC. Based on the CDR3 plus reference TRBV7-9 and TRBJ2-7, the full variable domain is DTGVSQNPRHKITKRGQNVTFRCDPISEHNRLYWYRQTLGQGPEFLTYFQNEAQLEKSRLLSDRFSAERPKGSFSTLEIQRTEQGDSAMYLCASNSPGTGSYEQYFGPGTRLTVT.

This chain connects TRBV19 to TRBJ2-5; a weak D match, TRBD1 (6 bases). The CDR3 contains 16 residues. Germline CDR1 is LNHDA and CDR2 is SQIVND (reference sequence). V was cut by 5 bases and J by 4 bases, with 20 bases left in between. CDR3 sequence reads: CASSFSGTPGRETQYF. The CDR3 DNA follows: TGTGCCAGTAGTTTCTCAGGGACACCCGGGCGAGAGACCCAGTACTTC.

The chain has TRBV9 and TRBJ1-6; no reliable D call. This CDR3 spans 14 amino acids. Trimming left V 1 base short and J 7 bases short, with 9 bases between. Germline-derived CDR1 and CDR2 are SGDLS and YYNGEE. CDR3 sequence reads: CASSVRGENSPLHF. CDR3 DNA: TGTGCCAGCAGCGTACGGGGAGAAAATTCACCCCTCCACTTT.

This clone appeared a single time. V is TRBV29-1 and J is TRBJ2-3, with TRBD2 as a possible D gene (7 bases). V lost 7 bases to trimming and J lost 0 bases, with 11 bases between them. Germline V CDR1 and CDR2: SQVTM, ANQGSEA. This CDR3 has 13 amino acids. The CDR3 loop is CSAAGASTDTQYF. CDR3 sequence (DNA): TGCAGCGCTGCGGGGGCCAGCACAGATACGCAGTATTTT.